The source of this TCR beta chain is a study of regulatory T cells in long-lasting Graves disease. This clonotype has just a few counts. Germline V gene data show CDR1 as SGDLS and CDR2 as YYNGEE. Deletions cut 0 bases from V and 5 bases from J, with 17 bases between. CDR3 size: 17 residues. Time point defined: newly diagnosed GD, antithyroid drugs for less than 3 months. RNA isolated from PBMCs was used to make the TCR library. The guidelines of the American Thyroid Association were the basis for diagnosing Graves' disease. Patient provenance is recorded as an endocrinology department in Xi'an, China. Arm-PCR with iRepertoire HTBI primers amplified the CDR3 regions for these TCR beta libraries. TCRdb re-called the multiplex PCR reads with MiXCR, one entry per CDR3 protein. This table holds more than 350,000 distinct CDR3 sequences, about 15% found once. In addition, the sample was reused for a study of T cells in Graves' hyperthyroidism and ophthalmopathy. This second study says: The primer set for the first-round RT-PCR of the TCR CDR3 was HTBI. With a median lead of around 6.7 months before onset, the model predicted ophthalmopathy.

This specimen was peripheral blood mononuclear cells (PBMCs), taken at new diagnosis, from a patient treated with antithyroid drugs. This sequence was found in a woman in her 30s with Graves disease. The chain combines TRBV9 with TRBJ2-2; D ambiguous. CDR3 residues: CASSVGVEQRLTGELFF. As DNA, the CDR3 is TGTGCCAGCAGCGTAGGTGTCGAGCAGAGACTTACCGGGGAGCTGTTTTTT.